The next 2 T cell receptor beta chains were all read from a single sample in a study of CD8+ T cells in alopecia areata. Following RNA extraction, reverse transcription yielded cDNA that acted as the sequencing template. Profiled with immunoSEQ multiplex PCR; TCRdb holds only in-frame clones, not every one. The sample holds approximately 190,000 clones, over 45% seen once. Treatment defined: oral pan-JAK inhibitor, 5-10 mg twice daily. The specimen was CD4+ T cells sorted from blood, collected at week 24, from a patient treated with tofacitinib. Source of these receptors: a human donor with alopecia areata.

The V call is TRBV10-2, the J call TRBJ2-7; 15 bases are a match to TRBD2. The CDR3 contains 17 residues. Trimming removed 2 bases from V and 5 bases from J; junction bases left unmatched: 7. Germline CDR1 is WSHSY and CDR2 is SAAADI. The CDR3 DNA reads TGCGCCAGCAGTGAGCATGCCGGGACTAGCGGGAGGAACGAGCAGTACTTC. Protein product: CASSEHAGTSGRNEQYF.

This chain links TRBV29-1 with TRBJ1-2, with a tentative D call TRBD1 (5 bases). V was pared by 3 bases and J by 2 bases, with 22 bases between. The CDR3 is 17 residues long. Germline V gene sequence: CDR1 SQVTM, CDR2 ANQGSEA. The CDR3 DNA is TGCAGCGTTGACCACCACCGGGCGGGGCCGATGAACTATGGCTACACCTTC. Its protein is CSVDHHRAGPMNYGYTF.